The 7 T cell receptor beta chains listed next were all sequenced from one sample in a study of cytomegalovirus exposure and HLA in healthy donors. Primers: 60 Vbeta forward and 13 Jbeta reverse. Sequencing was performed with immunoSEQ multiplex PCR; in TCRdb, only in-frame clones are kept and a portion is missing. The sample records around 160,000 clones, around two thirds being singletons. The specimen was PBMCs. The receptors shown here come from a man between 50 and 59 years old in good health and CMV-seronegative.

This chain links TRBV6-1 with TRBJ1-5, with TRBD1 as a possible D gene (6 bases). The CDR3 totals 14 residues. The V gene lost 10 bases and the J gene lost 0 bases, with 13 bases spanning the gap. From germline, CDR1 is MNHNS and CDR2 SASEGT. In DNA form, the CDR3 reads TGTGCCACCGGACAGCCTAATAGCAATCAGCCCCAGCATTTT. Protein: CATGQPNSNQPQHF.

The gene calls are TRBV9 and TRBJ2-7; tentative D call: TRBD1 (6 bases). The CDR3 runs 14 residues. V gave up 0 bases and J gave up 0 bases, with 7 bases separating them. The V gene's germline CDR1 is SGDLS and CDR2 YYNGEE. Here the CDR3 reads CASSVGQDSYEQYF. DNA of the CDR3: TGTGCCAGCAGCGTAGGACAGGACTCCTACGAGCAGTACTTC.

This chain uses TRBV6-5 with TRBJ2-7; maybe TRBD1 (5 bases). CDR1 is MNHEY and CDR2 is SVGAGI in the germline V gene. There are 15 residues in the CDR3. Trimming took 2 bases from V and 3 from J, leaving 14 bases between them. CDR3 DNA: TGTGCCAGCAGTTACACAGGCTTTCCAAACTACGAGCAGTACTTC. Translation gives CASSYTGFPNYEQYF.

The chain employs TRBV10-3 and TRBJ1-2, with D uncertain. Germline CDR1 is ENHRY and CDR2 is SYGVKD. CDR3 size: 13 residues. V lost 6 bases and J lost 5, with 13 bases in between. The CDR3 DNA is TGTGCCATCAGGGCCGGGGTTGAGTATGGCTACACCTTC. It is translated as CAIRAGVEYGYTF.

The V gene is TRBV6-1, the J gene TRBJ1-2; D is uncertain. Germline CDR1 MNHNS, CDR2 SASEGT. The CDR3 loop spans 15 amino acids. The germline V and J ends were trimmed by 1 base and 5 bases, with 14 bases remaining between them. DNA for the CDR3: TGTGCCAGCAGTGAAGTTAGGCCCCCGGGGTATGGCTACACCTTC. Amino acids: CASSEVRPPGYGYTF.

As DNA, the CDR3 is TGTGCCAGCAGCCAAGAAGGGGGCGGGGAAGTAGATACGCAGTATTTT. Residues: CASSQEGGGEVDTQYF. V is TRBV4-2 and J is TRBJ2-3, with D perhaps matching TRBD1 (7 bases). From germline, CDR1 is LGHNA and CDR2 YNFKEQ. The CDR3 length is 16 residues. Trimming cost V 0 bases and J 5 bases, with 15 bases left between them.

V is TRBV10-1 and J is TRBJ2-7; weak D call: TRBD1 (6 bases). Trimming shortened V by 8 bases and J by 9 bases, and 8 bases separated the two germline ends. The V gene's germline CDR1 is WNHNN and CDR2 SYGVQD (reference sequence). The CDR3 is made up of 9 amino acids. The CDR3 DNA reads TGCGCCAGCCAGGGGTTGCAGTACTTC. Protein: CASQGLQYF.